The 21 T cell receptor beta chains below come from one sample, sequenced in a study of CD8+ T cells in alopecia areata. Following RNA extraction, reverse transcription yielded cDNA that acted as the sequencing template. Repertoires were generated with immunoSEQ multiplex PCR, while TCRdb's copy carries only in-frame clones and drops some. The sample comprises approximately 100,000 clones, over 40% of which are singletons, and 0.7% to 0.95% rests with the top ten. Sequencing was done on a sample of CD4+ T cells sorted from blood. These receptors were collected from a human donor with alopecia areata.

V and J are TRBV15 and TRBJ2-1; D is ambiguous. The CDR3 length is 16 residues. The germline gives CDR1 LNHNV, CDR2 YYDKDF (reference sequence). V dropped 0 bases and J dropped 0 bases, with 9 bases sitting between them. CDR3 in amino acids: CATSRERLGSYNEQFF. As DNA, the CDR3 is TGTGCCACCAGCAGAGAGCGGCTAGGCTCCTACAATGAGCAGTTCTTC.

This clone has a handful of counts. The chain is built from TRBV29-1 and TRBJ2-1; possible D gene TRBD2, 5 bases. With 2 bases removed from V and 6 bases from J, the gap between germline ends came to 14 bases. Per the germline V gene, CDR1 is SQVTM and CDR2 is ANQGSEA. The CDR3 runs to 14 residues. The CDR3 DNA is TGCAGCGTTGAATCCTTGGGAGATCCCAATGAGCAGTTCTTC. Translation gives CSVESLGDPNEQFF.

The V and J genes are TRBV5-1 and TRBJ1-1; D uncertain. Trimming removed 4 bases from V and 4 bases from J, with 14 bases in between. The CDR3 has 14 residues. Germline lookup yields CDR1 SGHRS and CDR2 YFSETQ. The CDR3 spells CASSVSPDSTEAFF. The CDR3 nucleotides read TGCGCCAGCAGCGTATCCCCTGACTCCACTGAAGCTTTCTTT.

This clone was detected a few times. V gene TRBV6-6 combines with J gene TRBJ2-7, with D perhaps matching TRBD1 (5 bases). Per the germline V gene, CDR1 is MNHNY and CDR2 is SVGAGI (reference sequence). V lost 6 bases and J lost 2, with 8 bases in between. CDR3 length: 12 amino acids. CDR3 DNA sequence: TGTGCCAGCAGAACAGGCGCCTACGAGCAGTACTTC. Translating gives CASRTGAYEQYF.

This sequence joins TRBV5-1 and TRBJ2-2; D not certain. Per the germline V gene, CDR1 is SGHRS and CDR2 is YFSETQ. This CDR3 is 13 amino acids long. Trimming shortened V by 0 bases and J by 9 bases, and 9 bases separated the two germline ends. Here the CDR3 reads CASSLVSDRELFF. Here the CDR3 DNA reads TGCGCCAGCAGCTTGGTATCTGACCGGGAGCTGTTTTTT.

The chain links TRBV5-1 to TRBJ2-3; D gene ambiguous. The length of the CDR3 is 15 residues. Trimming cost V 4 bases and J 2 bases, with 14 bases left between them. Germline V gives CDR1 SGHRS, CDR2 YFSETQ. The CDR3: CASSHLPGHTDTQYF. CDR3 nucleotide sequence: TGCGCCAGCAGCCACCTTCCGGGCCACACAGATACGCAGTATTTT.

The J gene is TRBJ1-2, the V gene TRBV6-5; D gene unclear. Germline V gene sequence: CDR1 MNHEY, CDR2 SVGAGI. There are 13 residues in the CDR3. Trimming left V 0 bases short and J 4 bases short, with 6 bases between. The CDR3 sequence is CASSYSSSYGYTF. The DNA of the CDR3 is TGTGCCAGCAGTTACTCCTCTAGCTATGGCTACACCTTC.

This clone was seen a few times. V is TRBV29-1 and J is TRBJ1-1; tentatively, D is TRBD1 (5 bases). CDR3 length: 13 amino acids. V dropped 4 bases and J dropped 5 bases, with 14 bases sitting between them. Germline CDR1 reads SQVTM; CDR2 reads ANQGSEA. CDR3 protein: CSVVEVWGTEAFF. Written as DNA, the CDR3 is TGCAGCGTTGTAGAGGTATGGGGGACTGAAGCTTTCTTT.

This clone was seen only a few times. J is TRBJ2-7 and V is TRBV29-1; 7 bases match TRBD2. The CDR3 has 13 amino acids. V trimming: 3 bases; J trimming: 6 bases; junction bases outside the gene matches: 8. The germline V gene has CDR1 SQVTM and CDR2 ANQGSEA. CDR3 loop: CSVERAGVPEQYF. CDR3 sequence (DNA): TGCAGCGTTGAGCGCGCGGGAGTACCCGAGCAGTACTTC.

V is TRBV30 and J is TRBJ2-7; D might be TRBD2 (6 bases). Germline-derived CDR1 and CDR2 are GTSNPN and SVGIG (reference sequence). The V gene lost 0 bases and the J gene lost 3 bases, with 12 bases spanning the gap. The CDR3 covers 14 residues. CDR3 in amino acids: CAWSVLGGSYEQYF. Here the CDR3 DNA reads TGTGCCTGGAGTGTACTTGGAGGGAGCTACGAGCAGTACTTC.

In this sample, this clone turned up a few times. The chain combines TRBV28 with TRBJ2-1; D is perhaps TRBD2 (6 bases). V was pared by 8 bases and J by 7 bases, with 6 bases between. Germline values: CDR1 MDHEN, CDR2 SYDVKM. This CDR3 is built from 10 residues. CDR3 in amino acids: CASRGNEQFF. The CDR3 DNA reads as TGTGCCAGCCGGGGGAATGAGCAGTTCTTC.

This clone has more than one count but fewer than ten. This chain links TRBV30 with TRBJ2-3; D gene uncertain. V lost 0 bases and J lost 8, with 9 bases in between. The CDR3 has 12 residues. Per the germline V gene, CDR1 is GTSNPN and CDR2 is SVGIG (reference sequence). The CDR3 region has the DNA TGTGCCTGGAGTGTATCGGTTGTTACGCAGTATTTT. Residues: CAWSVSVVTQYF.

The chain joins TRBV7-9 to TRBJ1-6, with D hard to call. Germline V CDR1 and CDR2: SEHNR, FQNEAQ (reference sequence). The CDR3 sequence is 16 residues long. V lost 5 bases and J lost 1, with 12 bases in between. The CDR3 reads CASSHFGRSYNSPLHF. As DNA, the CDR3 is TGTGCCAGCAGCCATTTCGGTAGATCCTATAATTCACCCCTCCACTTT.

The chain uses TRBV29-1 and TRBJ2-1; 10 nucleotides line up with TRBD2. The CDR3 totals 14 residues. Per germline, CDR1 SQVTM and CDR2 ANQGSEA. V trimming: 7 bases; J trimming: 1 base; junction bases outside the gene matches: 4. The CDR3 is CSAMTSGSYNEQFF. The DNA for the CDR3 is TGCAGCGCCATGACTAGCGGGTCCTACAATGAGCAGTTCTTC.

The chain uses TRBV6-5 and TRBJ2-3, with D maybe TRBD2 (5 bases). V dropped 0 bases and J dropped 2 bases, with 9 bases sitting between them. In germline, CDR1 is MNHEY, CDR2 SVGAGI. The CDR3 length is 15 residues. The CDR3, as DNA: TGTGCCAGCAGTTACTCGGGAGAGCACACAGATACGCAGTATTTT. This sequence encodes CASSYSGEHTDTQYF.

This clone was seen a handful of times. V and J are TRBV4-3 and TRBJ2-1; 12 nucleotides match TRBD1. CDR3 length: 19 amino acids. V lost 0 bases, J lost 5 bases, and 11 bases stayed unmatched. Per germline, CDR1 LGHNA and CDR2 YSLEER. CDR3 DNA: TGCGCCAGCAGCCAAGATCCCCTCGGGACAGGGGGCATCAACAATGAGCAGTTCTTC. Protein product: CASSQDPLGTGGINNEQFF.

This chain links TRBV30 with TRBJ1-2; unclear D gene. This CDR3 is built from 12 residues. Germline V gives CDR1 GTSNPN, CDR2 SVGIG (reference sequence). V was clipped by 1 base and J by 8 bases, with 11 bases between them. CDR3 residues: CAWSAGLEGYTF. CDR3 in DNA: TGTGCCTGGAGTGCGGGCCTCGAGGGCTACACCTTC.

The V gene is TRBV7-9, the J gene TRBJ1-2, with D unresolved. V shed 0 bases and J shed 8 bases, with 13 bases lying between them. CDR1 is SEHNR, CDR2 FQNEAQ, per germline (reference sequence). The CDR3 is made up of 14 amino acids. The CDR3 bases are TGTGCCAGCAGCTTAGCAGCGGAGACGTTCGGCTACACCTTC. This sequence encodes CASSLAAETFGYTF.

CDR3 in amino acids: CASSYTSGRATGELFF. The CDR3 DNA reads TGTGCCAGCAGTTATACTAGCGGGAGGGCCACCGGGGAGCTGTTTTTT. The chain recombines TRBV9 with TRBJ2-2; 13 bases are shared with TRBD2. The junction had 5 bases not matched to a gene; V was cut back by 5 bases and J by 4 bases. Looked up from germline, CDR1 is SGDLS and CDR2 is YYNGEE. CDR3 length equals 16 residues.

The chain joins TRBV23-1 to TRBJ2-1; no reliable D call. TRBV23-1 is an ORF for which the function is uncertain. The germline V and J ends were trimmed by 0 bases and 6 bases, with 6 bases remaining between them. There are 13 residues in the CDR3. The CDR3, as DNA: TGCGCCAGCAGTCAATCGAGGAGCAATGAGCAGTTCTTC. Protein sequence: CASSQSRSNEQFF.

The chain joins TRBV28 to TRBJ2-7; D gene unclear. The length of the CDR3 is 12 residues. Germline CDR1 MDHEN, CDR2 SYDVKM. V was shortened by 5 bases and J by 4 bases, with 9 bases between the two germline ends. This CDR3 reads CASSTSSYEQYF. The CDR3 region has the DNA TGTGCCAGCAGTACTTCCAGTTACGAGCAGTACTTC.